This T cell receptor (beta chain) was observed in a study of blood T cell repertoires in COVID-19. As for the study in general: The cDNA or gDNA used as material had been derived from T cells, B-cell-depleted T cells, or PBMCs.

In the original workflow: From reference gene primer amplification, estimates of nucleated cell counts were derived. Measured with immunoSEQ multiplex PCR; TCRdb has only the in-frame clones, and not every one. From that table come the V and J calls and clone size; the DNA was used to work out D and trimming. The sample includes about 50,000 clones, more than 70% seen only once; the top ten take around 2.2%. CDR1 KGHSH and CDR2 LQKENI come from the germline V gene. The J segment lost 7 bases and the V segment lost 6 bases, leaving 4 bases of the junction unmatched. This CDR3 spans 14 amino acids. The sequence derives from a human donor in a cohort sampled during active COVID-19. This chain joins TRBV18 and TRBJ1-4; TRBD1 matches 11 bases. The sequenced sample consisted of peripheral blood. The CDR3 loop reads CASSPGTGGEKLFF. The CDR3 nucleotides are TGTGCCAGCTCCCCCGGGACAGGGGGTGAAAAACTGTTTTTT.